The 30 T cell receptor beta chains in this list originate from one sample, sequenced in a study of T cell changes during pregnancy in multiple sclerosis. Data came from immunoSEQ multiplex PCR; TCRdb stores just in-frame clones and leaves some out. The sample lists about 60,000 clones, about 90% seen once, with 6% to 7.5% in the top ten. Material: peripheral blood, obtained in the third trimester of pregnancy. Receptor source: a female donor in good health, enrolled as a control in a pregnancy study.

This CDR3 reads CASSYSMGQNTGELFF. DNA of the CDR3: TGTGCCAGCAGTTACTCGATGGGACAGAACACCGGGGAGCTGTTTTTT. J is TRBJ2-2 and V is TRBV6-5; possible D gene TRBD1, 6 bases. V was cut by 0 bases and J by 1 base, with 9 bases left in between. The CDR3 is 16 amino acids. Germline V gives CDR1 MNHEY, CDR2 SVGAGI.

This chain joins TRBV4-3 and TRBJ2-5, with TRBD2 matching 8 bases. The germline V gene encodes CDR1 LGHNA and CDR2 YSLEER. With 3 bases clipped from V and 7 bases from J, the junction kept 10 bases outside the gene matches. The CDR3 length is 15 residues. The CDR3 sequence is CASSQTLAVKRTQYF. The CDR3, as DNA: TGCGCCAGCAGCCAGACACTAGCGGTTAAGAGGACCCAGTACTTC.

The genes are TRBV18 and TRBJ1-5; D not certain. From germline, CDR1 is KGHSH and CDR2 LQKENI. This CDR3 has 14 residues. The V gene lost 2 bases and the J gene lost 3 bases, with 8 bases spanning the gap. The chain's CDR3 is CASSPAGDNQPQHF. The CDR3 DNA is TGTGCCAGCTCACCAGCAGGCGACAATCAGCCCCAGCATTTT.

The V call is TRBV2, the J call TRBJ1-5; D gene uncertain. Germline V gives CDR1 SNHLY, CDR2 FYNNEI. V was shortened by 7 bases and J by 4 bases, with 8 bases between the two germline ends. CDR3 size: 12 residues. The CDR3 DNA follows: TGTGCCAGCACAGGATCAAATCAGCCCCAGCATTTT. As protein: CASTGSNQPQHF.

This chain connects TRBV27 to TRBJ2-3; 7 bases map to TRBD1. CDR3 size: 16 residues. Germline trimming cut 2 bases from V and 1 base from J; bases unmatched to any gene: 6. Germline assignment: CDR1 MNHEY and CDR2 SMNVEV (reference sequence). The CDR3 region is CASSLRGPSGTDTQYF. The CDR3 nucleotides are TGTGCCAGCAGTTTAAGGGGGCCCAGCGGCACAGATACGCAGTATTTT.

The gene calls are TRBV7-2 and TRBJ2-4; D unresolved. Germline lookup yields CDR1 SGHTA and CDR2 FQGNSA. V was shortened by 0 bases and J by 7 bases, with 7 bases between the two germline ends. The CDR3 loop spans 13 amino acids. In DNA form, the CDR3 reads TGTGCCAGCAGCTTAGCTTTCTCGAACATTCAGTACTTC. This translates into CASSLAFSNIQYF.

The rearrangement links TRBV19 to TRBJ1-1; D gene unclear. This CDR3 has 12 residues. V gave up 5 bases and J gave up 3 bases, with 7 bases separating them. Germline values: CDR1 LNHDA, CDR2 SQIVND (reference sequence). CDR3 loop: CASSPGDTEAFF. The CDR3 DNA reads TGTGCCAGTAGTCCCGGGGACACTGAAGCTTTCTTT.

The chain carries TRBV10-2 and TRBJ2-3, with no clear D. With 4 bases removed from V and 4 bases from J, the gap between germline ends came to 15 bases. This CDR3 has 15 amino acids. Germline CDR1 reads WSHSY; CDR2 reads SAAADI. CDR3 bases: TGCGCCAGCAGTGTGGTCGCGAGGAGCCCAGATACGCAGTATTTT. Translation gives CASSVVARSPDTQYF.

Here the CDR3 DNA reads TGTGCCAGCAGCCCAGGGACTAGCGGGAGAGGGAATGAGCAGTTCTTC. Translating gives CASSPGTSGRGNEQFF. The chain links TRBV7-8 to TRBJ2-1; TRBD2 agrees at 14 bases. The V gene's germline CDR1 is SGHVS and CDR2 FQNEAQ. The V segment lost 5 bases and the J segment 7 bases; nucleotides outside the gene matches: 7. The CDR3 is 16 amino acids.

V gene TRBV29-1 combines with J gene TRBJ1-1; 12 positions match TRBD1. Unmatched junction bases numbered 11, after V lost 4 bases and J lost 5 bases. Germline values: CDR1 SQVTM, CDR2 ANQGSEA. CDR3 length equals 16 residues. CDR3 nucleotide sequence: TGCAGCGTTGGAGGGGACAGGGGGCAGACTAGTACTGAAGCTTTCTTT. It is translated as CSVGGDRGQTSTEAFF.

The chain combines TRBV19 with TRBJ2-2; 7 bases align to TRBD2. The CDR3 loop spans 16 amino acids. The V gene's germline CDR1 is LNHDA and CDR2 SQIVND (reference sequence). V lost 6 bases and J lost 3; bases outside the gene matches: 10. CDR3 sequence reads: CASSRPSGSDTGELFF. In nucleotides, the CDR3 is TGTGCCAGTAGCAGACCTAGCGGCTCGGACACCGGGGAGCTGTTTTTT.

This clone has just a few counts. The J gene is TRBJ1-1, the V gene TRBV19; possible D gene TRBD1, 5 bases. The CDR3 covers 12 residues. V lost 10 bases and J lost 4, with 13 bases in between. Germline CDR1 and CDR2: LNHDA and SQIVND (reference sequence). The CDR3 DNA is TGTGCCACCAGGGATTCTGGCACTGAAGCTTTCTTT. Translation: CATRDSGTEAFF.

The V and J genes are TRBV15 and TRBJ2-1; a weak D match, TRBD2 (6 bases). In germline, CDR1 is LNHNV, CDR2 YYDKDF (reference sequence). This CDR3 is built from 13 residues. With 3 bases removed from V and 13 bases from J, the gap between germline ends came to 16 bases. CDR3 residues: CATSRAEVAVQFF. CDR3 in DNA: TGTGCCACCAGCAGGGCTGAAGTAGCGGTCCAGTTCTTC.

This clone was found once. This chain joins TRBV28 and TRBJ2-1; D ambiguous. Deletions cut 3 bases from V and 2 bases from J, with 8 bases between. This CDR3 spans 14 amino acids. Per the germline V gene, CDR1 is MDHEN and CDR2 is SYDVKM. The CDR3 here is CASSLVPAYNEQFF. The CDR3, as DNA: TGTGCCAGCAGTTTGGTACCGGCCTACAATGAGCAGTTCTTC.

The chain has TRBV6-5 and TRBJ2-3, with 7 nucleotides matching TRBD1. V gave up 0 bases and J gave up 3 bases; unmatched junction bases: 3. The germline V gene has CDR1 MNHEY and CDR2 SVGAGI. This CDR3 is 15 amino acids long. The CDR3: CASSYSGTETDTQYF. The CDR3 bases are TGTGCCAGCAGTTACTCTGGGACAGAGACAGATACGCAGTATTTT.

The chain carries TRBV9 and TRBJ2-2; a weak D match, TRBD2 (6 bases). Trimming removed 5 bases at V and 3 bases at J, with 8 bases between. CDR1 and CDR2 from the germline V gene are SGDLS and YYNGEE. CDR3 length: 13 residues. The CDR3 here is CASSLAYTGELFF. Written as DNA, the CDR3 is TGTGCCAGCAGTCTAGCGTACACCGGGGAGCTGTTTTTT.

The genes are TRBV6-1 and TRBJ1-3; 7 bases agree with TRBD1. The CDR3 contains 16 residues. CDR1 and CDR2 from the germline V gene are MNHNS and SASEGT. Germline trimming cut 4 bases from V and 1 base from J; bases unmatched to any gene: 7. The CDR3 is CASSGRTTGSGNTIYF. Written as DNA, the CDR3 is TGTGCCAGCAGTGGGCGTACGACAGGGTCTGGAAACACCATATATTTT.

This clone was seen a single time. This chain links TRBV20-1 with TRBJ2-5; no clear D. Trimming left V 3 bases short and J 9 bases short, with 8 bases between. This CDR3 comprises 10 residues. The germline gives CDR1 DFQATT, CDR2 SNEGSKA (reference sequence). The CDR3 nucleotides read TGCAGTGCTAGTTTCGAGGCCCAGTACTTC. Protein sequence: CSASFEAQYF.

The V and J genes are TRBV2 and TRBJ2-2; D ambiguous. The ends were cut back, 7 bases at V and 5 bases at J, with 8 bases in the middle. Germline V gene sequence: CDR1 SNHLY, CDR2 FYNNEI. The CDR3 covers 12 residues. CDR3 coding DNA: TGTGCCAGCATAAGCGAAACCGGGGAGCTGTTTTTT. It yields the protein CASISETGELFF.

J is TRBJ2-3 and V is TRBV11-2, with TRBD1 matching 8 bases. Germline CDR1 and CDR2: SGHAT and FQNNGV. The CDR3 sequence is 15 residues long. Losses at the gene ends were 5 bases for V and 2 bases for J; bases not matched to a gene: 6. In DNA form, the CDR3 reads TGTGCCAGCAGCCAGGGACAGGCGACCACAGATACGCAGTATTTT. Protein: CASSQGQATTDTQYF.

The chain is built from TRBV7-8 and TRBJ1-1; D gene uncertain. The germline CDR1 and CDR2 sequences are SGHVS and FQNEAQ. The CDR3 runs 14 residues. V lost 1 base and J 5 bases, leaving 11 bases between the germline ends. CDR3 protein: CASSLGGAGTEAFF. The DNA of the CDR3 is TGTGCCAGCAGCTTAGGGGGTGCGGGAACTGAAGCTTTCTTT.

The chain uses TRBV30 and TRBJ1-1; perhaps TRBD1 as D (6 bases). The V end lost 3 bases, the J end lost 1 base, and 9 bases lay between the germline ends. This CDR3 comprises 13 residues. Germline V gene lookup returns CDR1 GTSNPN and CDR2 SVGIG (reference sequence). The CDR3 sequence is CAWRETGNTEAFF. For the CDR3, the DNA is TGTGCCTGGAGGGAGACAGGGAACACTGAAGCTTTCTTT.

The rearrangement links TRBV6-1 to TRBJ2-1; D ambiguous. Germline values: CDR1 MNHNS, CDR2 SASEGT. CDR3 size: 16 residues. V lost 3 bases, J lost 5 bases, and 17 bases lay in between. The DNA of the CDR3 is TGTGCCAGCAGTGAGGCCCAGGCTGGCGTCCACAATGAGCAGTTCTTC. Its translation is CASSEAQAGVHNEQFF.

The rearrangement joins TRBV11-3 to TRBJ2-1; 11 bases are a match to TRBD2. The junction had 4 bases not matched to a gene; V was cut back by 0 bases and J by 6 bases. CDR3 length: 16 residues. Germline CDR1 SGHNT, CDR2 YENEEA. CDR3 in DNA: TGTGCCAGCAGCTTAGAGGTCCTAGCGGGGGGCAATGAGCAGTTCTTC. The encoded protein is CASSLEVLAGGNEQFF.

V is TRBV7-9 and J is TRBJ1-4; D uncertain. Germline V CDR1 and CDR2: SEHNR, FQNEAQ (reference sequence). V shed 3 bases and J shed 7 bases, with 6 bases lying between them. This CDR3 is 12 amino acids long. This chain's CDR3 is CASSLPGEKLFF. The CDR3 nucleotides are TGTGCCAGCAGCTTGCCCGGTGAAAAACTGTTTTTT.

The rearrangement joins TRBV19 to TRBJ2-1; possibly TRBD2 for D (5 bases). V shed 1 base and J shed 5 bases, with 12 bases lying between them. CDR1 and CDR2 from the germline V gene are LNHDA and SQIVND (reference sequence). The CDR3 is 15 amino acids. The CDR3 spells CASSIGPLEHNEQFF. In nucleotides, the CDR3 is TGTGCCAGTAGTATAGGGCCACTAGAGCACAATGAGCAGTTCTTC.

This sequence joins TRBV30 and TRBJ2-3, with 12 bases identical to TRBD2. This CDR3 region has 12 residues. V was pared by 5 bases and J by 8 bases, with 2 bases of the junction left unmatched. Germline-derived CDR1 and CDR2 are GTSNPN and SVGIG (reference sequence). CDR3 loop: CAWGGLAGTQYF. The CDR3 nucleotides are TGTGCCTGGGGGGGACTAGCGGGTACGCAGTATTTT.

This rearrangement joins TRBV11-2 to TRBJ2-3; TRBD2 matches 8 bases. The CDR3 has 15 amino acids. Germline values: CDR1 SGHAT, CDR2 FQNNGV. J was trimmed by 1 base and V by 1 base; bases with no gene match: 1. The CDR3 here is CASSLAGRGTDTQYF. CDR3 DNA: TGTGCCAGCAGCTTAGCCGGGAGGGGCACAGATACGCAGTATTTT.

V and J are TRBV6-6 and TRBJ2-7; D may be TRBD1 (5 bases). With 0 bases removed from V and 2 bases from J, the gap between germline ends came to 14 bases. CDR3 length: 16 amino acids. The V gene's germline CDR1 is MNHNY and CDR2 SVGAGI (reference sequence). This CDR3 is CASSYSGASGTYEQYF. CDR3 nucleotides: TGTGCCAGCAGTTACTCTGGGGCCTCTGGGACCTACGAGCAGTACTTC.

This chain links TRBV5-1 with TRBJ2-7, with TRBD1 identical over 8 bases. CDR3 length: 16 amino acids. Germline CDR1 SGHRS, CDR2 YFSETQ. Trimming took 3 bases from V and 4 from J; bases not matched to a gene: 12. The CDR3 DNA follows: TGCGCCAGCAGCTCCGCCGCTGGACAGGGCTCATACGAGCAGTACTTC. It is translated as CASSSAAGQGSYEQYF.